The rows below give T cell receptor beta chains drawn from one sample of a study of lymphopenia after photon versus proton radiotherapy. The method was immunoSEQ multiplex PCR; TCRdb's version includes in-frame clones alone and lacks a portion of them. The table shows 150,000 to 200,000 clones, with 80% to 90% occurring only once. Here the sequenced sample was peripheral blood, taken from a patient treated with photon-based radiotherapy. The receptor source for this set is a man in his fifties or sixties with gastric cancer. CDR3s include the opening cysteine and the closing phenylalanine or tryptophan. The D gene is left open where the match is weak. Size is stated for part of the rows, as once, few or many counts, or as a class when the clone is expanded.

clone size,J gene,D gene,V gene,CDR3 protein,CDR3 DNA
.,TRBJ1-4,.,TRBV4-3,CASSRTGGGEKLFF,TGCGCCAGCAGCCGCACCGGGGGGGGAGAAAAACTGTTTTTT
once,TRBJ1-1,.,TRBV7-6,CASSPTLGTEAFF,TGTGCCAGCAGCCCGACCCTCGGGACTGAAGCTTTCTTT
.,TRBJ1-1,.,TRBV9,CASSVDQEIMNTEAFF,TGTGCCAGCAGCGTAGATCAGGAAATTATGAACACTGAAGCTTTCTTT
.,TRBJ1-1,TRBD1,TRBV29-1,CSVEAGQGRTEAFF,TGCAGCGTTGAAGCTGGACAGGGACGGACTGAAGCTTTCTTT
.,TRBJ2-7,.,TRBV11-3,CASSMVSGPKSEQYF,TGTGCCAGCAGCATGGTATCGGGCCCCAAGAGCGAGCAGTACTTC
.,TRBJ2-7,TRBD2,TRBV7-2,CASSLVRPGLAGYEQYF,TGTGCCAGCAGCTTAGTCCGGCCGGGACTAGCGGGTTACGAGCAGTACTTC
.,TRBJ1-1,TRBD1,TRBV6-1,CASSEGTGRAEAFF,TGTGCCAGCAGTGAAGGGACAGGACGGGCTGAAGCTTTCTTT
.,TRBJ1-2,TRBD1,TRBV6-5,CASSYRDRGYGYTF,TGTGCCAGCAGTTACCGTGACAGGGGTTACGGCTACACCTTC
.,TRBJ1-2,TRBD1,TRBV2,CASRQGMTNYGYTF,TGTGCCAGCCGACAGGGGATGACTAACTATGGCTACACCTTC
.,TRBJ2-7,.,TRBV12-5,CASARPLVYEQYF,TGTGCTAGTGCACGGCCCTTGGTCTACGAGCAGTACTTC
.,TRBJ1-1,.,TRBV11-2,CASSLDWAANENTEAFF,TGTGCCAGCAGCTTAGATTGGGCAGCAAATGAGAACACTGAAGCTTTCTTT
.,TRBJ2-1,.,TRBV6-5,CASSPISTHNEQFF,TGTGCCAGCAGTCCTATATCGACGCACAATGAGCAGTTCTTC
.,TRBJ2-7,.,TRBV11-2,CASSPLGPYEQYF,TGTGCCAGCAGCCCCCTAGGCCCTTACGAGCAGTACTTC
.,TRBJ1-2,.,TRBV28,CASSLKFRGGAHGYTF,TGTGCCAGCAGTTTAAAATTTAGGGGGGGCGCCCATGGCTACACCTTC
.,TRBJ2-7,.,TRBV7-2,CASSLESGSRYEQYF,TGTGCCAGCAGCTTAGAGTCTGGTTCCCGCTACGAGCAGTACTTC
.,TRBJ1-2,.,TRBV19,CASSTPAETNYGYTF,TGTGCCAGTAGTACCCCGGCAGAGACTAACTATGGCTACACCTTC
few,TRBJ1-1,.,TRBV6-5,CASRGGGGTEAFF,TGTGCCAGCAGAGGGGGAGGGGGAACTGAAGCTTTCTTT
.,TRBJ1-4,.,TRBV5-1,CASSPNAGGDEKLFF,TGCGCCAGCAGCCCGAACGCAGGTGGGGATGAAAAACTGTTTTTT
once,TRBJ2-7,TRBD2,TRBV5-4,CASSLSGRADEQYF,TGTGCCAGCAGCTTGAGCGGGAGGGCAGACGAGCAGTACTTC
.,TRBJ2-1,.,TRBV29-1,CSSVVYNEQFF,TGCAGCTCGGTGGTTTACAATGAGCAGTTCTTC
.,TRBJ2-7,.,TRBV15,CATSRDGYEQYF,TGTGCCACCAGCAGAGATGGGTACGAGCAGTACTTC
.,TRBJ2-7,.,TRBV7-2,CASSSEVGEQYF,TGTGCCAGCAGCTCCGAGGTGGGGGAGCAGTACTTC
.,TRBJ2-1,.,TRBV18,CASSPAAGQSYNEQFF,TGTGCCAGCTCACCAGCGGCAGGGCAGTCCTACAATGAGCAGTTCTTC
few,TRBJ2-2,.,TRBV6-1,CASRARNTGELFF,TGTGCCAGCCGGGCCCGGAACACCGGGGAGCTGTTTTTT
once,TRBJ2-5,TRBD2,TRBV5-1,CASRLALAGGEQYF,TGCGCCAGCAGACTTGCGTTAGCGGGAGGGGAGCAGTACTTC
.,TRBJ2-3,TRBD1,TRBV10-3,CATGQAGDTQYF,TGTGCCACCGGACAGGCTGGAGATACGCAGTATTTT
.,TRBJ2-7,TRBD1,TRBV14,CASSPDRDHEQYF,TGTGCCAGCAGCCCGGACAGGGACCACGAGCAGTACTTC